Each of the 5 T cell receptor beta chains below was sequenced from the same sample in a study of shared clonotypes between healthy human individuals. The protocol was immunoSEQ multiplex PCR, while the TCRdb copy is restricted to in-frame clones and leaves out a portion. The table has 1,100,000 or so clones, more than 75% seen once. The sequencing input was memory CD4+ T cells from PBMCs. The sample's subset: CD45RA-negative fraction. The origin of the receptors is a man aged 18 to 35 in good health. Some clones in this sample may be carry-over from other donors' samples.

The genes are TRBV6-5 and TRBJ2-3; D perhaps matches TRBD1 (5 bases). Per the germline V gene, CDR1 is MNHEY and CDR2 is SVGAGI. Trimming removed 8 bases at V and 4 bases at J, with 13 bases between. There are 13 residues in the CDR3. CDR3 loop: CASVRDRADTQYF. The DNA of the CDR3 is TGTGCCAGCGTTCGAGACAGAGCAGATACGCAGTATTTT.

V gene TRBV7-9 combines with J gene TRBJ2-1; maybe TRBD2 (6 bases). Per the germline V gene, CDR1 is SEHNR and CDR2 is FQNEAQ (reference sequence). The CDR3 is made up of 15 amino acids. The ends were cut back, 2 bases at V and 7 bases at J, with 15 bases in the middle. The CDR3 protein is CASSLFGSGGNEQFF. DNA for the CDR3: TGTGCCAGCAGCTTATTTGGGAGTGGGGGGAATGAGCAGTTCTTC. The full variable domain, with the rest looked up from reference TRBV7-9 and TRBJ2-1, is DTGVSQNPRHKITKRGQNVTFRCDPISEHNRLYWYRQTLGQGPEFLTYFQNEAQLEKSRLLSDRFSAERPKGSFSTLEIQRTEQGDSAMYLCASSLFGSGGNEQFFGPGTRLTVL.

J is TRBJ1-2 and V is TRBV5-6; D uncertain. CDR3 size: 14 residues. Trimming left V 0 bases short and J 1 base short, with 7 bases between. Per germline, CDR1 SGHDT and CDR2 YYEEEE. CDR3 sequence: CASSLGRNNYGYTF. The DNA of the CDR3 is TGTGCCAGCAGCTTGGGACGGAATAACTATGGCTACACCTTC.

CDR3 sequence: CASSFGGLGELFF. In nucleotides, the CDR3 is TGCGCCAGCAGCTTCGGCGGATTGGGGGAGCTGTTTTTT. The chain links TRBV5-1 to TRBJ2-2; no firm D call. Trimming cost V 2 bases and J 8 bases, with 10 bases left between them. From germline, CDR1 is SGHRS and CDR2 YFSETQ. The CDR3 is 13 residues long.

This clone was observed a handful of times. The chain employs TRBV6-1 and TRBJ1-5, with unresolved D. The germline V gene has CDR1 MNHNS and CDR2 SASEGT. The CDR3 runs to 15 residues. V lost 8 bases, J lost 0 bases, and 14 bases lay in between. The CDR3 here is CASQEGQASNQPQHF. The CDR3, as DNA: TGTGCCAGCCAGGAAGGGCAGGCTAGCAATCAGCCCCAGCATTTT.